These T cell receptor beta chains were read from a single sample in a study of blood T cell repertoires in COVID-19. Clones were read by immunoSEQ multiplex PCR, and TCRdb kept only the in-frame ones, dropping some. The table includes 300,000 to 400,000 clones, roughly 90% detected once. The sequenced material came from peripheral blood. The receptors shown here come from a woman in her 30s with COVID-19, enrolled during active disease. The CDR3 runs from the conserved cysteine through the conserved F or W. D genes are given only for firm matches. Expanded clones get a size class; other rows say once, few or many, or leave the size out.

>TRBV30|NA|NA|TRBJ1-6
CAWNQVNSPLHF
TGTGCCTGGAACCAGGTCAATTCACCCCTCCACTTT
>TRBV6-5|NA|TRBD2|TRBJ2-7
CASSYGLAGGYEQYF
TGTGCCAGCAGCTACGGACTAGCGGGAGGCTACGAGCAGTACTTC
>TRBV5-6|NA|TRBD1|TRBJ1-1
CASSPPGQMNTEAFF
TGTGCCAGCAGTCCACCGGGACAGATGAACACTGAAGCTTTCTTT
>TRBV4-1|NA|NA|TRBJ1-1
CASSPIGLPEAFF
TGCGCCAGCAGCCCCATCGGGTTACCTGAAGCTTTCTTT
>TRBV18|NA|NA|TRBJ1-4
CASSPLQQTNEKLFF
TGTGCCAGCTCACCTTTACAGCAGACTAATGAAAAACTGTTTTTT
>TRBV30|NA|NA|TRBJ1-5
CAWSDRTDQPQHF
TGTGCCTGGAGTGACAGAACCGATCAGCCCCAGCATTTT
>TRBV10-3|NA|NA|TRBJ2-5
CAISLERSGTQYF
TGTGCCATCAGTCTAGAGCGGTCGGGGACCCAGTACTTC
>TRBV2|few|TRBD2|TRBJ2-2
CASNSGRGELFF
TGTGCCAGCAATAGCGGGAGGGGGGAGCTGTTTTTT
>TRBV5-1|NA|TRBD1|TRBJ1-2
CASSRRDREEGYTF
TGCGCCAGCAGCCGCCGTGACAGGGAAGAAGGCTACACCTTC
>TRBV11-2|NA|TRBD1|TRBJ1-2
CASSSDRDYGYTF
TGTGCCAGCAGTTCGGACAGGGACTATGGCTACACCTTC
>TRBV5-4|NA|NA|TRBJ1-2
CASSLALEGRYGYTF
TGTGCCAGCAGCTTGGCCTTGGAGGGCCGCTATGGCTACACCTTC
>TRBV28|NA|TRBD1|TRBJ1-1
CASTAPDRSKAEAFF
TGTGCCAGCACCGCCCCGGACAGGTCAAAGGCTGAAGCTTTCTTT
>TRBV3-1/TRBV3-2|once|NA|TRBJ1-2
CASSQDEQSNGYTF
TGTGCCAGCAGCCAAGATGAACAGTCCAATGGCTACACCTTC
>TRBV3-1/TRBV3-2|NA|TRBD1|TRBJ1-1
CASSLRDRRGEAFF
TGTGCCAGCAGCCTACGGGACAGGAGGGGTGAAGCTTTCTTT
>TRBV19|NA|NA|TRBJ1-1
CASKHREDTEAFF
TGTGCCAGTAAGCATAGAGAGGACACTGAAGCTTTCTTT
>TRBV7-2|once|NA|TRBJ2-1
CASSPSGLSEGEQFF
TGTGCCAGCAGCCCTTCGGGATTGAGCGAGGGTGAGCAGTTCTTC
>TRBV30|NA|TRBD2|TRBJ2-1
CAWRSAGTYNEQFF
TGTGCCTGGAGGTCAGCGGGGACCTACAATGAGCAGTTCTTC
>TRBV28|NA|NA|TRBJ1-4
CASSLEDEKLFF
TGTGCCAGCAGTTTGGAGGATGAAAAACTGTTTTTT